This TCR beta chain is drawn from a study of shared clonotypes between healthy human individuals (dated by TCRdb to about 2020). The study in broad terms: The cohort comprised two women and three men aged 18 to 49 years. Blood TCR repertoires of five healthy adults were deeply sequenced to estimate repertoire size and the extent of clonotype sharing between individuals. Leukapheresis yielded between about 0.9 and 9.5 billion PBMCs per donor. Libraries were prepared and TCR repertoires were sequenced by different laboratories using diverse techniques, in order to increase sequencing depth and limit assay-specific biases.

Using the deep immunoSEQ assay, TCR CDR3 regions were amplified from genomic DNA by multiplex PCR. Genomic DNA extracted from each cell subset was distributed evenly over all wells of several immunoSEQ 96-well plates, and each plate served as one replicate. For unsorted PBMC, around 0.3 ug genomic DNA, equal to about 30,000 T cell genomes, was loaded into each replicate PCR. Unsorted PBMC genomic DNA was sequenced across ten immunoSEQ deep assay plates. Purified libraries were measured with a Qubit 3.0 fluorometer, size-checked on a Bioanalyzer 2100, and measured again with the KAPA Library Quantification kit. Every immunoSEQ 96-well plate was sequenced on a dedicated single-read 150-cycle Illumina NextSeq 550 flow cell. The published analysis was carried out like this. Because the immunoSEQ output included only junctional sequences and no quality scores, the filtering could not be the same as the filtering used for full-length reads. Sequences were annotated with PyIR, a Python wrapper for IgBLAST v1.9, using IMGT germline references to assign V/J genes and CDR3. Reads with weak V/J assignments (E-value above 1e-6), missing CDR3, stop codons, out-of-frame junctions, or ambiguous translated residues were removed. A V3J clonotype was defined by an identical inferred V gene, J gene, and CDR3 amino acid sequence. To compute the percentage overlap between repertoires, the number of shared unique clonotypes was divided by the size of the smaller repertoire. Richness of each repertoire was evaluated using RTK rarefaction, the Chao1 estimator, and Recon v2.1 estimates of unobserved clonotypes. TCRdb provides this immuneACCESS table in a form limited to in-frame rearrangements. Some clones are lacking; in checked studies, under half of them reflect an unresolved V gene, and why the rest are absent is not known. The V and J calls and the clone size are those of that table, but D and trimming were determined from the DNA. The sample table records about 480,000 clones; 60% to 85% of these occur just once. The ten largest clones capture around 13% of the sample.

The donors were healthy, HIV-negative adults who had no recently reported acute infections or vaccinations. All donors were Caucasian adults living in Nashville, Tennessee, USA. For unsorted samples, 84 million or so PBMCs were counted, and genomic DNA was extracted using the QIAamp DNA Blood Mini kit. Blood was collected by leukapheresis, and PBMCs were isolated by Ficoll-Histopaque density gradient centrifugation and then cryopreserved in liquid nitrogen vapor phase. This clone came up a few times. Its antigen remains unidentified. Per-nucleotide qualities are absent, and no much larger clonotype sits a single base away. General study outcomes and caveats: Sampling was limited to blood, and TCR repertoires in tissue likely differ from TCR repertoires in blood. Because the study included a small number of donors, the genetic and exposure-history diversity represented was limited. Pairwise subsampling led to the expectation that sequencing depth would affect the degree of clonotype sharing among donors.

Reading from cysteine to phenylalanine, the CDR3 counts 18 amino acids. CDR3 DNA only is kept here, 54 bases in frame from base 1. Here V drops 4 bases and J drops 4 bases, and the junction holds 8 bases not matched to any gene. In the germline V gene, CDR1 corresponds to MDHEN and CDR2 to SYDVKM. This TCR was sampled from a woman aged 40 to 50 in good health. Some clones in this sample may be carry-over from other donors' samples. The sample consisted of PBMCs. Recombination linked TRBV28 to TRBJ2-6; the central 12 bases match TRBD2. In nucleotide form, the sequence is TGTGCCAGCAGTTCTAGCGGGAGGGCTTGGTACGGGGCCAACGTCCTGACTTTC. Its protein is CASSSSGRAWYGANVLTF.